This T cell receptor (beta chain) emerged from a study of molecular identifiers for immune sequencing clone quantification. For bulk TCR libraries, previously described methods and listed TCR primers were used. TCRdb fed the PCR reads into MiXCR, producing one record per CDR3 protein. The data hold approximately 630,000 distinct CDR3 sequences, with around 25% observed a single time. This clonotype was found a few times. CDR3 size: 12 residues. V lost 5 bases, J lost 6 bases, and 7 bases lay in between. The germline V gene encodes CDR1 SEHNR and CDR2 FQNEAQ (reference sequence). The clonotype originates from a human donor in good health. Some libraries in this study had Jurkat cell RNA spiked in. The sequenced sample consisted of naive CD8+ T cells from blood, with Jurkat cell RNA spiked in. The subset denotes: FACS-sorted CD8+CD4-CCR7+CD45RA+ naive T cells. V and J are TRBV7-9 and TRBJ2-2, with D unresolved. The CDR3 nucleotides are TGTGCCAGCAGCCCGATCTCCGGGGAGCTGTTTTTT. Protein product: CASSPISGELFF. The entire variable domain, with the rest obtained from reference TRBV7-9 and TRBJ2-2, is as follows: DTGVSQNPRHKITKRGQNVTFRCDPISEHNRLYWYRQTLGQGPEFLTYFQNEAQLEKSRLLSDRFSAERPKGSFSTLEIQRTEQGDSAMYLCASSPISGELFFGEGSRLTVL.